Here is one TCR beta chain with its context. The library put unique molecular identifiers onto individual cDNA molecules. Original handling: TCRs per sample had a median of approximately 98,000 and ranged from roughly 20,000 to 700,000. One entry per CDR3 protein results from TCRdb running MiXCR on the RACE reads. Clone size and V and J calls follow TCRdb, not the original study. The sample contains roughly 250,000 distinct CDR3 sequences, over 8% of which appear only once. This record belongs to a study of human T cells and chemical hapten exposure. Study summary: Skin of the upper inner arm, around 2 cm by around 2 cm, received 2% DPC for sensitization. Patches with 0.01% DPC went on the upper back, and the tests were read at 6 days.

The time point: pre-sensitization, week 0. As to treatment: therapeutic diphenylcyclopropenone sensitization with weekly scalp DPC. This CDR3 region has 18 residues. The germline gives CDR1 DFQATT, CDR2 SNEGSKA (reference sequence). With V trimmed by 0 bases and J by 4 bases, 14 bases remained unmatched. This material consisted of whole blood, taken in connection with sensitization to the hapten diphenylcyclopropenone (DPC). This chain joins TRBV20-1 and TRBJ2-3; 9 nucleotides line up with TRBD2. The clonotype originates from a middle-aged woman with alopecia areata. Some clones in this sample may be carry-over from other donors' samples. CDR3 coding DNA: TGCAGTGCTAGAGAACTAGCGGGCGTACCCGGGGGCGCAGATACGCAGTATTTT. It yields the protein CSARELAGVPGGADTQYF.